This T cell receptor (beta chain) originates from a study of CD8 T cells in Susac syndrome (dated by TCRdb to the late 2010s). With respect to the entire study: Whether CD8+ T cell activation and differentiation in Susac syndrome was antigen driven was tested using repertoire sequencing. What the work shows at the level of the full study, not this receptor alone: The number of individuals in the TCR sequencing and HLA analysis was acknowledged as relatively small.

Comments on this clonotype: What antigen it recognizes has not been identified. Qualities for individual bases were not recorded, and no much larger clone is one base off.

High-throughput TCR beta sequencing profiled peripheral blood CD8+ and CD4+ T cells from healthy donors, Susac syndrome patients and multiple sclerosis patients. The multiple sclerosis controls were treatment-naive patients who had stable or active relapsing-remitting disease and met the revised McDonald criteria. Bulk CD8+ and CD4+ T cells were purified by magnetic negative isolation, while CD8+ TEMRA cells were enriched using FACS. Blood was drawn into EDTA tubes, processed within 24 hours, and PBMCs were isolated by density gradient centrifugation. PBMCs destined for TCR sequencing were cryopreserved in liquid nitrogen and later thawed in a 37 °C water bath. Purity of sorted or isolated CD4+, CD8+ and CD8+ TEMRA cells was at least 90%. The germline V gene sets CDR1 to ENHRY and CDR2 to SYGVKD. Trimming removed 2 bases from V and 3 bases from J, leaving 17 bases between the germline ends. The CDR3 covers 16 residues, taking in both the cysteine and the phenylalanine. Only the CDR3 part of the read is kept: 48 bases, read in frame from the first base.

RNA was extracted with the RNeasy kit and roughly 0.45 to 1 ug was reverse transcribed using random hexamers. The immunoSEQ multiplex PCR assay, which covers 54 Vbeta and 13 Jbeta segments, was used to amplify TCR beta CDR3 regions. To correct PCR amplification bias, a synthetic template baseline was used for both primer optimization and computational correction. For the original study's pipeline: Reads were assigned to V, D and J genes according to IMGT and analyzed in immunoSEQ Analyzer, with only productive sequences retained. Clonality was calculated as one minus the Shannon entropy normalized by log2 of the number of productive unique sequences. For each patient and control, public and private clones were evaluated within the 100 most prevalent clones. Clones were defined as Susac-specific when absent from the healthy and MS cohorts, from some 1,100 published viral clones and from other ImmuneACCESS disease sequences. TCRdb itself trimmed the public reads at Q25 with fastp, ran MiXCR and retained productive beta chains. All rows with the same CDR3 protein become a single entry with the most common DNA and genes. For this entry, the V and J calls and clone size follow TCRdb and not the study's own pipeline. The sample table shows roughly 120,000 distinct CDR3 sequences, and around 92% are seen once. Together, the top ten hold just under 0.095% of the sample.

The chain uses TRBV10-3 and TRBJ2-7, with the D gene not confidently named. Sequencing was done on a sample of CD4+ T cells from PBMCs. This receptor was taken from a human donor with multiple sclerosis. The sequence in DNA is TGTGCCATCAGTGAGGCAAAGGGTAGAGGATACTACGAGCAGTACTTC. Translated, this is CAISEAKGRGYYEQYF.